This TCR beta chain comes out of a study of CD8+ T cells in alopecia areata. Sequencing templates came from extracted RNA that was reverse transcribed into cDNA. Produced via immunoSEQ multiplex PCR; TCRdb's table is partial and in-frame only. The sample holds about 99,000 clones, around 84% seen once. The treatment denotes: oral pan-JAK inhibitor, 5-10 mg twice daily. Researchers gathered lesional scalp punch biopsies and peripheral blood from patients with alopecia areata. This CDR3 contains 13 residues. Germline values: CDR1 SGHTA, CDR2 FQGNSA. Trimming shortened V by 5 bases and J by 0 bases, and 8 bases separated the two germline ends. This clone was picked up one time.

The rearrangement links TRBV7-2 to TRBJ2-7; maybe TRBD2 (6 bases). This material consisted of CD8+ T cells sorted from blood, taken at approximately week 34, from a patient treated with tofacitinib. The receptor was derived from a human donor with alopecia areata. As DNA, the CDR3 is TGTGCCAGCAGCCGGGGGATCTCCTACGAGCAGTACTTC. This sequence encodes CASSRGISYEQYF.